This is a list of T cell receptor beta chains from one sample in a study of T cells in Graves' hyperthyroidism and ophthalmopathy. One entry per CDR3 protein results from TCRdb running MiXCR on the multiplex PCR reads. The table records more than 300,000 distinct CDR3 sequences, around 13% of them present only once. Sequencing was performed on blood. These receptors were obtained from a woman aged 18-35 years with Graves' hyperthyroidism. Both conserved end residues are part of each CDR3. The order of the fields is V gene, J gene, CDR3 protein.

TRBV2	TRBJ2-2	CASRKDRGIGRTGELFF
TRBV7-8	TRBJ1-1	CVTSLYGSLNTEAFF
TRBV29-1	TRBJ2-7	CSVDQGGSYEQYF
TRBV7-9	TRBJ2-5	CASSYRGRLETQYF
TRBV28	TRBJ2-7	CAGGGAGLGRPGEQYF
TRBV28	TRBJ2-7	CASSVLGAGNEQYF
TRBV5-6	TRBJ1-2	CASRRAGGAKWGYTF
TRBV5-1	TRBJ2-7	CASSSAGTGGLEQYF
TRBV29-1	TRBJ1-6	CSATQGNNSPLHF
TRBV5-1	TRBJ2-1	CASSYRLFYLTQAGKNNEQFF
TRBV9	TRBJ1-4	CASSPPEGNGEKLFF